This TCR beta chain emerged from a study of T-cell memory formation after mild COVID-19 (dated by TCRdb to 2020 to 2022). In the study overall: Most TCR sequence clusters were specific to one of the two donors. The cohort comprised two young, previously healthy adult volunteers, one female and one male. In two donors, T-cell clones that expanded and contracted after mild COVID-19 were tracked by sequencing TCRalpha and TCRbeta repertoires over time.

Sequencing instrument: Illumina NovaSeq 6000. Using 5'RACE with constant-segment primers, TCRalpha and TCRbeta cDNA libraries were constructed, with sample barcodes and unique molecular identifiers added in the process. Trizol reagent was used to extract RNA from every sample. Library amplification was performed in two PCR steps, and a second sample barcode and Illumina TruSeq adapters were introduced in the second step. Libraries were sequenced on an Illumina NovaSeq with 2 x 150 bp paired-end reads. The paper's processing steps were these. Demultiplexing of reads and collapsing into UMI-guided consensus sequences were performed with migec v1.2.7. Using mixcr v2.1.11, the UMI consensuses were aligned to TRA and TRB V and J templates and assembled into clonotypes. Expanded or contracted clonotypes were those called significant by both edgeR and NoisET, with noise models trained on biological replicates. For edgeR calls, the thresholds were a false discovery rate-adjusted p below 0.01 and a log2 fold-change of 1. As an exploratory analysis of dynamics, PCA with hierarchical clustering was applied to max-normalized trajectories of the 1000 most abundant clonotypes. Separately sequenced CD4+ and CD8+ repertoires were used to assign a CD4 or CD8 phenotype to each responding clone. Using fastp trimming at Q25 and MiXCR clonotype assembly, TCRdb reanalyzed the public sequencing data and kept in-frame beta chains. Records with the same CDR3 protein are collapsed into one entry carrying the most frequent genes and DNA. The V and J calls reflect TCRdb's pipeline rather than the authors' work. In this sample the table shows 270,000 or so distinct CDR3 sequences, 15% to 20% of which occur a single time. Jointly, the top ten make up roughly a fifth of the sample.

PBMCs were isolated by Ficoll-Paque density gradient centrifugation. V was cut back by 6 bases and J by 8 bases, leaving a gap of 10 bases between them. Reading the germline V gene (reference sequence) gives CDR1 LNHDA and CDR2 SQIVND. Its CDR3 holds 12 amino acids, cysteine through phenylalanine. This entry keeps only the CDR3 DNA: 36 bases, framed from base 1. About this clonotype: This clone's antigen is unknown. Base quality data are lacking; no much larger clone is found one base away.

Here is what the overall study found, with its caveats: Whether the second-wave clones peaking on day 37 were SARS-CoV-2 specific was not confirmed. Some responding clones were detected in pre-infection memory, suggesting pre-existing cross-reactive memory T cells joined the SARS-CoV-2 response. The study included only two mild cases, and larger cohorts that include severe cases with pre-infection samples were judged to be necessary. Clones that contracted from day 15 to 85 showed balanced CD4/CD8 phenotypes, whereas a second wave of clones that expanded from day 15 to 37 leaned towards CD4+. Contracting CD4+ clones turned up mainly in the CM and EM memory subsets, whereas EMRA was where CD8+ clones were enriched.

The TCR was taken from a man in his late teens or twenties who had mild COVID-19 (a few samples of this study predate the infection). The sample titles of this study are shuffled in the database, so cell type and time point are left out; the donor was told from shared clones. The chain joins TRBV19 to TRBJ1-4; the D gene lacks a confident call. Material for sequencing was PBMCs or a T cell subset sorted from them (not recorded which). The DNA sequence is TGTGCCAGTAGCCCTACCCGGGAAAAACTGTTTTTT. Its protein is CASSPTREKLFF.